This entry lists 22 T cell receptor beta chains sequenced from one sample in a study of blood T cell repertoires in COVID-19. Measured with immunoSEQ multiplex PCR; TCRdb has only the in-frame clones, and not every one. The table includes 390,000 or so clones, roughly 89% detected once. Material: peripheral blood. These receptors came from a man between 18 and 29 years old with active or convalescent COVID-19.

The chain carries TRBV24-1 and TRBJ1-5, with 7 bases fitting TRBD1. The CDR3 spans 15 residues. The V gene's germline CDR1 is KGHDR and CDR2 SFDVKD. The junction had 5 bases not matched to a gene; V was cut back by 3 bases and J by 4 bases. CDR3 DNA: TGTGCCACCAGTGATACGACAGGGTCTAATCAGCCCCAGCATTTT. Protein: CATSDTTGSNQPQHF.

The J gene is TRBJ2-7, the V gene TRBV4-2; 10 positions match TRBD2. The CDR3 contains 16 residues. CDR1 is LGHNA, CDR2 YNFKEQ, per germline. Trimming removed 4 bases from V and 6 bases from J; junction bases left unmatched: 12. The CDR3 sequence: CASSRLDLAGDGEQYF. The CDR3 DNA reads as TGTGCCAGCAGCCGATTAGACCTAGCGGGAGACGGCGAGCAGTACTTC.

CDR3 bases: TGTGCCAGCAGCTTAGCAAGGGACAGGGGCTCCTACGAGCAGTACTTC. It yields the protein CASSLARDRGSYEQYF. The chain employs TRBV11-2 and TRBJ2-7, with TRBD1 identical over 10 bases. V lost 1 base and J lost 0; bases outside the gene matches: 3. The CDR3 contains 16 residues. In germline, CDR1 is SGHAT, CDR2 FQNNGV.

V gene TRBV4-2 combines with J gene TRBJ1-4; the match to TRBD1 covers 9 bases. This CDR3 is built from 15 residues. Per germline, CDR1 LGHNA and CDR2 YNFKEQ. With V trimmed by 4 bases and J by 8 bases, 8 bases remained unmatched. The CDR3 DNA reads TGTGCCAGCAGCCGCGAGGGACAGGGATCCGAAAAACTGTTTTTT. Translation gives CASSREGQGSEKLFF.

This clone was recorded a few times. Here the CDR3 reads CASSLVRGVDYSYEQYF. CDR3 DNA sequence: TGTGCCAGCAGCTTAGTTCGGGGGGTTGATTACTCCTACGAGCAGTACTTC. The chain couples TRBV7-9 to TRBJ2-7; TRBD2 agrees at 7 bases. The V gene end was trimmed by 1 base and the J gene end by 0 bases; junction bases not matched to a gene: 9. The CDR3 is 17 amino acids. Germline V lookup: CDR1 SEHNR, CDR2 FQNEAQ (reference sequence).

This chain joins TRBV6-2 or TRBV6-3 and TRBJ2-2; 7 bases fit TRBD2. This CDR3 is built from 15 residues. CDR1 is MNHEY and CDR2 is SVGEGT in the germline V gene. After removal of 2 bases from V and 6 bases from J, the junction contained 6 bases not matched to a gene. DNA of the CDR3: TGTGCCAGCAGTTACGGGACTATGGATTCCGGGGAGCTGTTTTTT. Translation gives CASSYGTMDSGELFF.

The V gene is TRBV5-5, the J gene TRBJ2-3, with a possible D match to TRBD2 (5 bases). The CDR3 is 15 residues long. From germline, CDR1 is SGHKS and CDR2 YYEKEE (reference sequence). Trimming shortened V by 4 bases and J by 2 bases, and 14 bases separated the two germline ends. CDR3 residues: CASSGPGTNTDTQYF. DNA of the CDR3: TGTGCCAGCAGCGGACCGGGAACCAACACAGATACGCAGTATTTT.

This chain uses TRBV19 with TRBJ2-7, with a weak D call TRBD2 (5 bases). The CDR3 sequence is 14 residues long. Trimming stripped 1 base from V and 0 bases from J, with 7 bases between. Germline values: CDR1 LNHDA, CDR2 SQIVND (reference sequence). The CDR3, as DNA: TGTGCCAGTAGTATAGCCGGGAACTCCTACGAGCAGTACTTC. It codes for CASSIAGNSYEQYF. The full variable domain, in which reference TRBV19 and TRBJ2-7 provide the parts outside the CDR3, is DGGITQSPKYLFRKEGQNVTLSCEQNLNHDAMYWYRQDPGQGLRLIYYSQIVNDFQKGDIAEGYSVSREKKESFPLTVTSAQKNPTAFYLCASSIAGNSYEQYFGPGTRLTVT.

The chain combines TRBV5-1 with TRBJ2-1; TRBD1 aligns across 8 bases. The ends lost 4 bases at V and 4 bases at J; junction bases unmatched: 13. Germline assignment: CDR1 SGHRS and CDR2 YFSETQ. The CDR3 is 17 amino acids. The CDR3 protein is CASSPGARGPSYNEQFF. CDR3 coding DNA: TGCGCCAGCAGCCCGGGTGCCAGGGGGCCTTCTTACAATGAGCAGTTCTTC.

The chain uses TRBV4-1 and TRBJ1-1; 9 nucleotides line up with TRBD1. The CDR3 covers 17 residues. With V trimmed by 3 bases and J by 3 bases, 11 bases remained unmatched. Per germline, CDR1 MGHRA and CDR2 YSYEKL. The DNA of the CDR3 is TGCGCCAGCAGCCATGAGGGGACAGGGAGGTTTGACACTGAAGCTTTCTTT. It translates to CASSHEGTGRFDTEAFF.

This chain links TRBV10-3 with TRBJ2-2; TRBD1 agrees at 7 bases. Trimming cost V 6 bases and J 4 bases; bases outside gene matches: 14. The CDR3 loop spans 17 amino acids. Germline V gene lookup returns CDR1 ENHRY and CDR2 SYGVKD. CDR3 residues: CAIRETGNPTGTGELFF. The CDR3 nucleotides read TGTGCCATCAGAGAGACAGGGAACCCCACGGGCACCGGGGAGCTGTTTTTT.

The chain employs TRBV5-1 and TRBJ2-7, with D possibly being TRBD2 (6 bases). Trimming removed 4 bases at V and 3 bases at J, with 14 bases between. The CDR3 covers 14 residues. The germline CDR1 and CDR2 sequences are SGHRS and YFSETQ. The DNA for the CDR3 is TGCGCCAGCAGCCCCACCGGGGGACTCTACGAGCAGTACTTC. It yields the protein CASSPTGGLYEQYF.

A few counts support this clone. The genes are TRBV7-8 and TRBJ1-1; perhaps TRBD1 as D (6 bases). This CDR3 has 14 residues. The V end lost 1 base, the J end lost 1 base, and 7 bases lay between the germline ends. Germline V CDR1 and CDR2: SGHVS, FQNEAQ. CDR3 sequence (DNA): TGTGCCAGCAGCTTAGGGGACAAGAACACTGAAGCTTTCTTT. Amino acid sequence: CASSLGDKNTEAFF.

The chain has TRBV5-1 and TRBJ2-3; TRBD2 matches 9 bases. CDR1 and CDR2 (germline): SGHRS, YFSETQ. This CDR3 region has 15 residues. The junction had 10 bases not matched to a gene; V was cut back by 4 bases and J by 7 bases. The CDR3 bases are TGCGCCAGCAGCCGGCCTAGCGGGAACAGCAATACGCAGTATTTT. This translates into CASSRPSGNSNTQYF.

The chain is built from TRBV24-1 and TRBJ1-5, with D unclear. V gave up 4 bases and J gave up 2 bases, with 11 bases separating them. The CDR3 is 15 residues long. The germline V gene has CDR1 KGHDR and CDR2 SFDVKD. CDR3 nucleotide sequence: TGTGCCACCAGTGACCCGTCCGGTGGCAATCAGCCCCAGCATTTT. Translating it yields CATSDPSGGNQPQHF.

The chain is built from TRBV7-3 and TRBJ2-3, with 7 bases matching TRBD2. Trimming cost V 6 bases and J 4 bases; bases outside gene matches: 4. From germline, CDR1 is SGHTA and CDR2 FQGTGA. CDR3 size: 13 residues. CDR3 nucleotide sequence: TGTGCCAGCAGTTTACTAGCGCCAGATACGCAGTATTTT. Amino acid sequence: CASSLLAPDTQYF.

The chain employs TRBV11-2 and TRBJ2-2; D gene unclear. The V end was cut by 5 bases, the J end by 7 bases, with 14 bases between. Germline V gene sequence: CDR1 SGHAT, CDR2 FQNNGV. This CDR3 spans 14 amino acids. The CDR3 coding sequence is TGTGCCAGCAGCCCTCGTGAGACGGGCGGGGAGCTGTTTTTT. This translates into CASSPRETGGELFF.

The rearrangement uses TRBV6-6 and TRBJ1-1; D is unclear. Trimming took 2 bases from V and 4 from J, leaving 5 bases between them. The CDR3 loop spans 12 amino acids. Germline CDR1 is MNHNY and CDR2 is SVGAGI (reference sequence). CDR3 in amino acids: CASSYEGTEAFF. In DNA, the CDR3 is TGTGCCAGCAGTTACGAGGGCACTGAAGCTTTCTTT.

The table lists this clone with a count of one. V and J are TRBV9 and TRBJ2-5, with 12 bases fitting TRBD2. V dropped 2 bases and J dropped 5; count of bases not matched to a gene: 1. The CDR3 has 14 amino acids. Germline V gene data show CDR1 as SGDLS and CDR2 as YYNGEE. CDR3 protein: CASSVTSGGETQYF. CDR3 in DNA: TGTGCCAGCAGCGTTACTAGCGGGGGGGAGACCCAGTACTTC.

The V call is TRBV27, the J call TRBJ1-1; possibly TRBD1 for D (5 bases). CDR3 length equals 11 residues. Looked up from germline, CDR1 is MNHEY and CDR2 is SMNVEV (reference sequence). V was pared by 6 bases and J by 7 bases, with 9 bases between. The CDR3 is CASRRGVEAFF. CDR3 DNA: TGTGCCAGCAGACGGGGGGTTGAAGCTTTCTTT.

The V call is TRBV5-1, the J call TRBJ2-3; 7 bases are shared with TRBD2. The CDR3 is 16 amino acids. Germline CDR1 reads SGHRS; CDR2 reads YFSETQ. V lost 1 base to trimming and J lost 0 bases; unmatched junction nucleotides: 5. DNA for the CDR3: TGCGCCAGCAGCTTGACGGGGCGGGGGAGCACAGATACGCAGTATTTT. It specifies CASSLTGRGSTDTQYF.

This clone was recorded once. The rearrangement links TRBV10-3 to TRBJ1-6; TRBD1 aligns across 7 bases. Germline CDR1 is ENHRY and CDR2 is SYGVKD. The CDR3 runs 17 residues. J was trimmed by 8 bases and V by 5 bases; bases with no gene match: 15. The CDR3 reads CAISHKQGPRVDSPLHF. In DNA, the CDR3 is TGTGCCATCAGTCACAAACAGGGGCCCAGGGTTGATTCACCCCTCCACTTT.